One sample yielded the 4 T cell receptor beta chains listed below, sequenced in a study of post-analysis software for immune sequencing data. Study-level points and caveats: The five TRBV segments detected at higher frequency in patients than in controls included TRBV5-6, TRBV5-1 and TRBV20-1.

These receptors have no identified antigens. Tagging with unique molecular identifiers was a feature of the TCR beta cDNA libraries. TCRdb passed the PCR reads through MiXCR, listing each CDR3 protein once. The table lists fewer than 850,000 distinct CDR3 sequences, about 27% of them singletons, with around 0.55% in the top ten. Specimen: blood. The receptors shown here come from a girl under 18 with multiple sclerosis.

V and J are TRBV20-1 and TRBJ2-1, with a weak D call TRBD2 (8 bases). Germline V gives CDR1 DFQATT, CDR2 SNEGSKA (reference sequence). The V gene lost 1 base and the J gene lost 12 bases, with 22 bases spanning the gap. The CDR3 contains 15 residues. CDR3 nucleotides: TGCAGTGCTAGAGCCGGGACTAGGGGGCCGGGTGGGCAGTTCTTC. This encodes CSARAGTRGPGGQFF.

The table lists this clonotype with a few counts. J is TRBJ2-4 and V is TRBV4-3; the D gene is possibly TRBD2 (5 bases). Deletions cut 4 bases from V and 8 bases from J, with 15 bases between. The CDR3 has 14 amino acids. Germline V CDR1 and CDR2: LGHNA, YSLEER. The CDR3 spells CASSRGPQGYIQYF. As DNA, the CDR3 is TGCGCCAGCAGCCGCGGGCCCCAAGGGTACATTCAGTACTTC.

The chain employs TRBV29-1 and TRBJ2-5; TRBD1 or TRBD2 may be the D gene (5 bases each). The DNA end is more similar to TRBJ2-7, so the J call may be wrong. Germline V gene lookup returns CDR1 SQVTM and CDR2 ANQGSEA. The CDR3 is 13 residues long. DNA for the CDR3: TGCAGCGTTGAAGGCAGGGAGAGGTACGAGCAGTACTTC. Residues: CSVEGRERYEQYF.

The rearrangement uses TRBV27 and TRBJ2-5; possibly TRBD2 for D (6 bases). The CDR3 is 17 residues long. V was trimmed by 5 bases and J by 9 bases, leaving 28 bases between them. The germline V gene encodes CDR1 MNHEY and CDR2 SMNVEV (reference sequence). CDR3 amino acids: CASSITDTAGMPGAQYF. The CDR3 bases are TGTGCCAGCAGTATTACCGATACGGCGGGGATGCCCGGGGCCCAGTACTTC.